These T cell receptor beta chains were read from a single sample in a study of T-cell reconstitution after alpha-beta-depleted transplantation in children. Using its own MiXCR run on the PCR reads, TCRdb lists one record per CDR3 protein. The profile shows 95,000 to 150,000 distinct CDR3 sequences, 23% of them singletons. Sequencing used PBMCs, mostly from graft donor cells, obtained 180 days after TCRalphabeta/CD19-depleted stem cell transplant. These receptors came from a male patient between 2 and 15 years old who had a stem cell transplant for chronic granulomatous disease, so the T cells may come from the graft donor. Both conserved end residues are part of each CDR3. The D gene is left open where the match is weak. Rows may omit the clone size; those that give it use once, few, many or a size class.

cdr3_nt | cdr3_aa | j_call | v_call | clone_size | d_call
TGCAGCTATCAAGGAGACAGTGCTGGGGCCAACGTCCTGACTTTC | CSYQGDSAGANVLTF | TRBJ2-6 | TRBV29-1 | NA | NA
TGTGCCAGCAGCTCCTTGGGACGGGGAAGGGGGAACACTGAAGCTTTCTTT | CASSSLGRGRGNTEAFF | TRBJ1-1 | TRBV5-5 | NA | NA
TGTGCCACCAGCAGAGATGGTCCGGCCATCCGGGGCGGACCCTTGGGCGTAAACATTCAGTACTTC | CATSRDGPAIRGGPLGVNIQYF | TRBJ2-4 | TRBV15 | NA | NA
TGTGCCAGCAGTTTAGAAGCCAGAGGGAATGAGCAGTTCTTC | CASSLEARGNEQFF | TRBJ2-1 | TRBV12-3/TRBV12-4 | many | NA
TGTGCCACCAGCACGCCTAGCGGGAAAGGTGAGCAGTTCTTC | CATSTPSGKGEQFF | TRBJ2-1 | TRBV15 | many | TRBD2
TGTGCCAGCAGCCTAAAGCGGGGGGGCCCATTGTACCAAGAGACCCAGTACTTC | CASSLKRGGPLYQETQYF | TRBJ2-5 | TRBV11-2 | NA | TRBD2
TGTGCCAGCAGTTACGGGAGTTGGTACAATGAGCAGTTCTTC | CASSYGSWYNEQFF | TRBJ2-1 | TRBV12-3/TRBV12-4 | few | NA
TGCGCCAGCAGCTTGGATGGAAGGGGGCCTAACTATGGCTACACCTTC | CASSLDGRGPNYGYTF | TRBJ1-2 | TRBV5-1 | many | TRBD1
TGTGCCAGCAGTTCCGGCGCAGGGGGTTACGAGCAGTACTTC | CASSSGAGGYEQYF | TRBJ2-7 | TRBV27 | many | TRBD1
TGTGCCAGCAGCAAAGCGGGACAGATCTACAATGAGCAGTTCTTC | CASSKAGQIYNEQFF | TRBJ2-1 | TRBV7-2 | few | NA
TGTGCCAGCAGCGGGGAAGAGACCCAGTACTTC | CASSGEETQYF | TRBJ2-5 | TRBV5-4 | NA | NA
TGTGCCACCAGCACATTAAACGGACAGTCAGCTATTTATGGCTACACCTTC | CATSTLNGQSAIYGYTF | TRBJ1-2 | TRBV15 | NA | NA